This T cell receptor (beta chain) is drawn from a study of patients and donors after allogeneic stem cell transplantation. Using its own MiXCR run on the RT-PCR reads, TCRdb lists one record per CDR3 protein. The sample holds some 960,000 distinct CDR3 sequences, about a sixth seen once. This clonotype was found a few times. The CDR3 extends over 15 amino acids. Per the germline V gene, CDR1 is SGHKS and CDR2 is YYEKEE (reference sequence). The V gene lost 5 bases and the J gene lost 1 base, with 15 bases spanning the gap. Specimen: blood, either unsorted or a sorted T cell fraction (not recorded which). V and J are TRBV5-5 and TRBJ1-1, with D possibly being TRBD1 (6 bases). The TCR originated in a human donor who was either an allogeneic HSCT recipient or a stem cell or donor lymphocyte infusion donor (not recorded which). It is not recorded whose cells these are; they may come from a transplant donor. The CDR3 sequence is CASSPQGTTNTEAFF. In DNA, the CDR3 is TGTGCCAGCAGTCCACAGGGAACGACGAACACTGAAGCTTTCTTT.